The T cell receptor (beta chain) described here comes from a study of blood T cell repertoires in COVID-19. Study-wide background: Acute and convalescent COVID-19 samples came from the United States, Italy and Spain.

Germline V gene lookup returns CDR1 MNHEY and CDR2 SVGAGI. The V segment lost 0 bases and the J segment 8 bases; nucleotides outside the gene matches: 9. The CDR3 length is 16 residues. Seattle-derived patients entered the study during active infection and were followed longitudinally. Original processing notes: Reference gene primer amplification yielded estimated nucleated cell counts. Sequencing used immunoSEQ multiplex PCR; TCRdb keeps in-frame clones, though not all of them. V and J calls plus clone size are reproduced from that table; the DNA served to infer D and trimming. Of 430,000 or so clones in the sample, approximately 90% were seen once.

Sequences were obtained from peripheral blood. This receptor was obtained from a man younger than 35 with COVID-19, enrolled during active disease. The chain employs TRBV6-5 and TRBJ2-2; 7 positions agree with TRBD1. CDR3 sequence: CASSYSTGTQGGELFF. The CDR3 coding sequence is TGTGCCAGCAGTTACTCCACCGGGACACAGGGGGGGGAGCTGTTTTTT.